This T cell receptor beta chain appears in the sequencing data of a study of blood T cell repertoires in COVID-19. As for the study in general: From T cells, B-cell-depleted T cells, or PBMCs came the material, which was cDNA or gDNA.

Source study methods: Amplification of reference gene primers provided the estimated nucleated cell counts. The repertoire was sequenced with immunoSEQ multiplex PCR; TCRdb's copy has only in-frame clones and lacks some. D and trimming were read from the DNA, whereas the V and J calls and clone size are those reported in that table. The sample contains approximately 180,000 clones, more than 75% of which appear only once. This clonotype was obtained from a man aged 35-49 years with active or convalescent COVID-19. The material sequenced was peripheral blood.

The CDR3 region is CAWKLGPVGGEQYF. The CDR3 DNA reads as TGTGCCTGGAAACTGGGGCCGGTCGGGGGGGAGCAGTACTTC. The V call is TRBV30, the J call TRBJ2-7; 7 positions match TRBD2. Germline CDR1 reads GTSNPN; CDR2 reads SVGIG (reference sequence). The CDR3 has 14 residues. The J segment lost 7 bases and the V segment lost 4 bases, leaving 13 bases of the junction unmatched.